Following are 32 T cell receptor beta chains from one sample sequenced in a study of T cells after yellow fever vaccination. TCRdb reanalysed the 5' RACE reads using MiXCR and keeps one entry per CDR3 protein. This sample carries 250,000 to 350,000 distinct CDR3 sequences, approximately 4.5% of them seen once, and the ten largest clones take roughly 21%. The sequenced sample was PBMCs, obtained 15 days after the yellow fever booster vaccination. All receptors come from a man aged 18 to 29 who received the YFV17D yellow fever vaccine.

The chain uses TRBV19 and TRBJ2-7; TRBD1 is a possible D gene (6 bases). V gave up 5 bases and J gave up 3 bases, with 17 bases separating them. The V gene's germline CDR1 is LNHDA and CDR2 SQIVND (reference sequence). The CDR3 totals 15 residues. The CDR3 sequence: CASSWTIRGNYEQYF. The CDR3 DNA is TGTGCCAGTAGTTGGACGATCAGGGGAAACTACGAGCAGTACTTC.

This clonotype has only a few counts. The chain recombines TRBV20-1 with TRBJ2-1, with TRBD2 matching over 9 bases. The CDR3 is 11 residues long. Unmatched junction bases numbered 0, after V lost 2 bases and J lost 10 bases. CDR1 DFQATT and CDR2 SNEGSKA come from the germline V gene (reference sequence). The CDR3 here is CSARSGGEQFF. CDR3 in DNA: TGCAGTGCTAGAAGCGGGGGGGAGCAGTTCTTC.

This clonotype turned up a few times. The chain couples TRBV6-5 to TRBJ1-5; D not certain. V dropped 2 bases and J dropped 2 bases, with 4 bases sitting between them. This CDR3 region has 13 residues. Per germline, CDR1 MNHEY and CDR2 SVGAGI. The CDR3 sequence: CASSYAGNQPQHF. CDR3 nucleotide sequence: TGTGCCAGCAGTTACGCAGGCAATCAGCCCCAGCATTTT.

This clonotype turned up a few times. V usage is TRBV4-1 and J usage is TRBJ1-3; no clear D. This CDR3 is 15 amino acids long. The V end lost 0 bases, the J end lost 2 bases, and 8 bases lay between the germline ends. In germline, CDR1 is MGHRA, CDR2 YSYEKL. The chain's CDR3 is CASSQDRQTGNTIYF. In DNA form, the CDR3 reads TGCGCCAGCAGCCAAGATAGGCAAACTGGAAACACCATATATTTT.

This clonotype was detected many times. The chain recombines TRBV5-1 with TRBJ2-3; perhaps TRBD2 as D (5 bases). CDR3 size: 14 residues. The V gene lost 1 base and the J gene lost 6 bases, with 12 bases spanning the gap. Germline CDR1 reads SGHRS; CDR2 reads YFSETQ. The CDR3 loop reads CASSLLQLVDTQYF. The CDR3 DNA sequence: TGCGCCAGCAGCTTGCTCCAACTAGTTGATACGCAGTATTTT.

This clonotype turned up a few times. This chain uses TRBV19 with TRBJ2-6; 9 bases fit TRBD1. V was pared by 7 bases and J by 1 base, with 14 bases of the junction left unmatched. Germline V gene lookup returns CDR1 LNHDA and CDR2 SQIVND (reference sequence). The CDR3 extends over 19 amino acids. The CDR3 bases are TGTGCCAGTACCCTAACCCTCGGGACAGGGACGTCTGGGGCCAACGTCCTGACTTTC. It specifies CASTLTLGTGTSGANVLTF.

CDR3 in DNA: TGTGCCAGCAGCAAAGGGTCGCGGGAATTAGGCTACGAGCAGTACTTC. Translating gives CASSKGSRELGYEQYF. V gene TRBV21-1 combines with J gene TRBJ2-7; no DNA check was done on the table's D call, TRBD1. TRBV21-1 is labeled a pseudogene. The CDR3 has 16 residues.

This clonotype turned up a few times. For the CDR3, the DNA is TGTGCCAGCAGCTTAGTCACAGGGGGTGATGAAGCTTTCTTT. Protein sequence: CASSLVTGGDEAFF. The chain is built from TRBV11-1 and TRBJ1-1; 8 nucleotides match TRBD1. CDR1 and CDR2 (germline): SGHAT, FQDESV (reference sequence). J was trimmed by 7 bases and V by 1 base; bases with no gene match: 5. This CDR3 comprises 14 residues.

This clonotype was counted only a few times. This chain uses TRBV11-2 with TRBJ2-3; maybe TRBD2 (6 bases). V gave up 5 bases and J gave up 3 bases, with 15 bases separating them. Germline-derived CDR1 and CDR2 are SGHAT and FQNNGV. There are 15 residues in the CDR3. Here the CDR3 DNA reads TGTGCCAGCAGCCTCAATGCGGGGAATACAGATACGCAGTATTTT. Encoded protein: CASSLNAGNTDTQYF.

This clonotype was seen repeatedly, ten times or more. This chain joins TRBV5-1 and TRBJ2-1; TRBD1 matches 10 bases. Germline V gene sequence: CDR1 SGHRS, CDR2 YFSETQ. This CDR3 has 16 amino acids. Losses at the gene ends were 2 bases for V and 7 bases for J; bases not matched to a gene: 9. The CDR3 DNA reads TGCGCCAGCAGCTTTACCGAGACAGGGGGCGGGAATGAGCAGTTCTTC. This sequence encodes CASSFTETGGGNEQFF. Full variable domain (missing parts from reference TRBV5-1 and TRBJ2-1): KAGVTQTPRYLIKTRGQQVTLSCSPISGHRSVSWYQQTPGQGLQFLFEYFSETQRNKGNFPGRFSGRQFSNSRSEMNVSTLELGDSALYLCASSFTETGGGNEQFFGPGTRLTVL.

The chain combines TRBV5-1 with TRBJ2-2; no definite D call. V was pared by 5 bases and J by 6 bases, with 11 bases between. The CDR3 is 13 amino acids. The germline V gene has CDR1 SGHRS and CDR2 YFSETQ. The CDR3 protein is CASSKGIAGELFF. CDR3 nucleotides: TGCGCCAGCAGTAAGGGTATCGCCGGGGAGCTGTTTTTT.

The table lists this clonotype with many counts. The chain joins TRBV12-3 or TRBV12-4 to TRBJ2-3; the match to TRBD2 covers 11 bases. CDR3 length: 16 residues. Trimming cost V 5 bases and J 1 base; bases outside gene matches: 5. CDR3 DNA sequence: TGTGCCAGCAGTCACCGACTAGCGGGGCGCACAGATACGCAGTATTTT. Its translation is CASSHRLAGRTDTQYF.

The V and J genes are TRBV5-1 and TRBJ2-1; either TRBD1 or TRBD2 may fit D (5 bases each). V was shortened by 2 bases and J by 10 bases, with 7 bases between the two germline ends. There are 11 residues in the CDR3. CDR1 and CDR2 (germline): SGHRS, YFSETQ. This CDR3 reads CASSLEGEQFF. CDR3 DNA sequence: TGCGCCAGCAGCTTAGAGGGGGAGCAGTTCTTC.

V and J are TRBV4-2 and TRBJ2-7; TRBD2 is a possible D gene (7 bases). The CDR3 has 16 residues. The germline V gene has CDR1 LGHNA and CDR2 YNFKEQ. Between the trimmed V and J ends, which lost 2 bases and 0 bases, there was a span of 14 bases. DNA of the CDR3: TGTGCCAGCAGCCAAAGAGCGAGGGGGGGCTCCTACGAGCAGTACTTC. Translated: CASSQRARGGSYEQYF.

This clonotype was seen a handful of times. The chain has TRBV7-9 and TRBJ2-4; 7 nucleotides align to TRBD1. Germline values: CDR1 SEHNR, CDR2 FQNEAQ (reference sequence). V lost 6 bases, J lost 1 base, and 9 bases stayed unmatched. The CDR3 totals 16 residues. The CDR3 DNA follows: TGTGCCAGCAGTCTAACAGGGGTATACGCCAAAAACATTCAGTACTTC. Translated, it gives CASSLTGVYAKNIQYF.

The genes are TRBV29-1 and TRBJ1-1, with 7 bases that match TRBD1. With 8 bases clipped from V and 0 bases from J, the junction kept 9 bases outside the gene matches. Germline V gene sequence: CDR1 SQVTM, CDR2 ANQGSEA. CDR3 size: 14 residues. CDR3 sequence reads: CSIRDSGMNTEAFF. CDR3 DNA sequence: TGCAGCATTCGGGACAGTGGGATGAACACTGAAGCTTTCTTT.

Ten or more counts support this clonotype. V gene TRBV5-1 combines with J gene TRBJ2-1; 8 nucleotides line up with TRBD1. CDR1 and CDR2 (germline): SGHRS, YFSETQ. The CDR3 has 14 amino acids. Losses at the gene ends were 8 bases for V and 7 bases for J; bases not matched to a gene: 11. Written as DNA, the CDR3 is TGCGCCAGTAACGACAGGGGATACTATAATGAGCAGTTCTTC. This encodes CASNDRGYYNEQFF.

This clonotype was recorded at least ten times. This rearrangement joins TRBV7-3 to TRBJ2-5, with D hard to call. Deletions cut 5 bases from V and 5 bases from J, with 12 bases between. Per germline, CDR1 SGHTA and CDR2 FQGTGA. CDR3 length equals 13 residues. This CDR3 reads CASSRALVETQYF. In DNA, the CDR3 is TGTGCCAGCAGCCGGGCCCTGGTGGAGACCCAGTACTTC.

This clonotype was observed at least ten times. The genes are TRBV7-9 and TRBJ1-4; the D gene is possibly TRBD1 (6 bases). The CDR3 extends over 14 amino acids. V was clipped by 5 bases and J by 9 bases, with 16 bases between them. Germline assignment: CDR1 SEHNR and CDR2 FQNEAQ (reference sequence). The CDR3 sequence: CASSERAGEKKLFF. In DNA form, the CDR3 reads TGTGCCAGCAGCGAACGAGCAGGGGAGAAAAAACTGTTTTTT. The full variable domain, its missing parts supplied by reference TRBV7-9 and TRBJ1-4, is DTGVSQNPRHKITKRGQNVTFRCDPISEHNRLYWYRQTLGQGPEFLTYFQNEAQLEKSRLLSDRFSAERPKGSFSTLEIQRTEQGDSAMYLCASSERAGEKKLFFGSGTQLSVL.

The sample holds a few counts of this clonotype. The V gene is TRBV7-9, the J gene TRBJ2-7, with 11 nucleotides matching TRBD1. Germline V gene sequence: CDR1 SEHNR, CDR2 FQNEAQ (reference sequence). This CDR3 region has 16 residues. J lost 2 bases, V lost 5 bases, and 8 bases had no gene match. CDR3 sequence (DNA): TGTGCCAGCAGCCCGGACTTGGGACAGGGGGCCTACGAGCAGTACTTC. Translating gives CASSPDLGQGAYEQYF.

This clonotype was observed at least ten times. The chain has TRBV4-3 and TRBJ2-7; D is undetermined. The V gene lost 0 bases and the J gene lost 1 base, with 10 bases spanning the gap. The CDR3 covers 15 residues. CDR1 is LGHNA, CDR2 YSLEER, per germline. CDR3 sequence: CASSQDQSPSYEQYF. CDR3 DNA: TGCGCCAGCAGCCAAGACCAAAGCCCATCCTACGAGCAGTACTTC.

In this sample, this clonotype turned up many times. This chain joins TRBV29-1 and TRBJ1-4; D is possibly TRBD1 (5 bases). Germline V CDR1 and CDR2: SQVTM, ANQGSEA. The CDR3 has 13 amino acids. With 4 bases removed from V and 2 bases from J, the gap between germline ends came to 8 bases. The CDR3 is CSVVQGTNEKLFF. Here the CDR3 DNA reads TGCAGCGTTGTTCAGGGCACTAATGAAAAACTGTTTTTT.

This clonotype was counted ten times or more. This chain connects TRBV10-3 to TRBJ1-6; TRBD1 matches 8 bases. The CDR3 has 15 amino acids. The junction had 3 bases not matched to a gene; V was cut back by 1 base and J by 7 bases. Germline values: CDR1 ENHRY, CDR2 SYGVKD. CDR3 loop: CAISELGTGNSPLHF. In DNA, the CDR3 is TGTGCCATCAGTGAGTTGGGGACAGGAAATTCACCCCTCCACTTT.

This clonotype was seen a few times. The chain couples TRBV18 to TRBJ1-2; 7 bases are a match to TRBD1. The V and J ends lost 1 base and 2 bases, in that order; junction bases with no gene match: 4. The germline V gene has CDR1 KGHSH and CDR2 LQKENI. The CDR3 has 15 amino acids. This CDR3 reads CASSPQGATNYGYTF. Here the CDR3 DNA reads TGTGCCAGCTCACCACAGGGGGCCACAAACTATGGCTACACCTTC.

This chain links TRBV5-1 with TRBJ1-2; D remains unclear. Trimming left V 0 bases short and J 6 bases short, with 12 bases between. There are 14 residues in the CDR3. Looked up from germline, CDR1 is SGHRS and CDR2 is YFSETQ. The CDR3 DNA reads TGCGCCAGCAGCTTGGACGGGTCATCGGATGGCTACACCTTC. It is translated as CASSLDGSSDGYTF.

In this sample, this clonotype turned up many times. The CDR3 protein is CASSFGSQETQYF. CDR3 nucleotide sequence: TGTGCCAGCAGTTTCGGGTCCCAAGAGACCCAGTACTTC. The V and J genes are TRBV12-3 or TRBV12-4 and TRBJ2-5; D gene unclear. Trimming pared 3 bases from V and 1 base from J, leaving 6 bases between. The CDR3 is 13 amino acids.

The chain joins TRBV12-3 or TRBV12-4 to TRBJ2-1, with 9 bases matching TRBD1. J lost 3 bases, V lost 4 bases, and 16 bases had no gene match. The CDR3 is made up of 19 amino acids. CDR3 DNA: TGTGCCAGCAGTTACGTTGGGGGTTTTACAGGGGGCTTCTACAATGAGCAGTTCTTC. It is translated as CASSYVGGFTGGFYNEQFF.

The chain combines TRBV20-1 with TRBJ1-2; perhaps TRBD1 as D (5 bases). CDR1 and CDR2 from the germline V gene are DFQATT and SNEGSKA (reference sequence). Trimming left V 3 bases short and J 4 bases short, with 6 bases between. This CDR3 spans 11 amino acids. Here the CDR3 DNA reads TGCAGTGCTAGTGACAGCTATGGCTACACCTTC. Translation: CSASDSYGYTF.

The table lists this clonotype with many counts. V and J are TRBV2 and TRBJ2-1; TRBD1 matches at 8 bases. The CDR3 runs to 15 residues. V dropped 6 bases and J dropped 5; count of bases not matched to a gene: 9. CDR1 SNHLY and CDR2 FYNNEI come from the germline V gene. The CDR3 region is CASRPRDRSHNEQFF. In nucleotides, the CDR3 is TGTGCCAGCAGGCCCCGGGACAGGAGCCACAATGAGCAGTTCTTC.

This clonotype occurred a few times. V usage is TRBV29-1 and J usage is TRBJ2-1, with TRBD2 matching 7 bases. The V and J ends lost 6 bases and 6 bases, in that order; junction bases with no gene match: 11. The germline V gene has CDR1 SQVTM and CDR2 ANQGSEA. This CDR3 spans 14 amino acids. This CDR3 is CSVAWRGYLNEQFF. Written as DNA, the CDR3 is TGCAGCGTAGCGTGGCGGGGGTACCTCAATGAGCAGTTCTTC.

In its sample, this clonotype was seen a few times. The chain links TRBV5-1 to TRBJ2-1; possibly TRBD1 or TRBD2 for D (5 bases each). V shed 3 bases and J shed 6 bases, with 22 bases lying between them. The CDR3 totals 17 residues. CDR1 and CDR2 (germline): SGHRS, YFSETQ. This CDR3 reads CASSWGNAPSPLNEQFF. The CDR3 coding sequence is TGCGCCAGCAGCTGGGGGAATGCCCCTTCCCCCCTCAATGAGCAGTTCTTC.

V usage is TRBV20-1 and J usage is TRBJ2-7; D is unresolved. CDR3 size: 14 residues. Trimming stripped 0 bases from V and 1 base from J, with 10 bases between. Germline loops: CDR1 DFQATT, CDR2 SNEGSKA (reference sequence). DNA of the CDR3: TGCAGTGCTAGAGATCACATAGGATCCTACGAGCAGTACTTC. As protein: CSARDHIGSYEQYF.